This T cell receptor (beta chain) was obtained from a study of post-analysis software for immune sequencing data. cDNA libraries for TCR beta contained unique molecular identifiers. TCRdb reanalysed the PCR reads using MiXCR and keeps one entry per CDR3 protein. Of about 540,000 distinct CDR3 sequences in the sample, less than 40% were seen once. Per germline, CDR1 SGHRS and CDR2 YFSETQ. V shed 4 bases and J shed 0 bases, with 15 bases lying between them. The CDR3 length is 16 residues. About this clonotype: What it recognizes is unknown.

Study-wide results and limits: Relative to controls, patients had about five TRBV segments at higher frequency, with TRBV5-6, TRBV5-1 and TRBV20-1 among these.

The TCR originated in a girl under 18 with multiple sclerosis. The sequenced sample was blood. The rearrangement uses TRBV5-1 and TRBJ2-3, with D perhaps matching TRBD1 (7 bases). The DNA of the CDR3 is TGCGCCAGCAGCCCTTCCAGGGGGGCTAGCACAGATACGCAGTATTTT. Translating it yields CASSPSRGASTDTQYF.